The rows below give T cell receptor beta chains drawn from one sample of a study of cytomegalovirus exposure and HLA in healthy donors. This table comes from immunoSEQ multiplex PCR, and its TCRdb copy is limited to in-frame clones, with some not included. Of around 350,000 clones in the sample, 86% were seen once. Sequencing was performed on PBMCs. The receptors derive from a woman aged 18-29 years in good health and CMV-seronegative. Each CDR3 is given with its conserved first and last residue. The order of the fields is clone size, D gene, J gene, V gene, CDR3 protein, CDR3 DNA. The D gene is left open where the match is weak. Part of the rows lack a size; the others show once, few, many or a class for expanded clones.

- TRBD2 TRBJ2-1 TRBV9 CASSPTSGRSNEQFF TGTGCCAGCAGCCCGACTAGCGGGAGAAGCAATGAGCAGTTCTTC
- - TRBJ2-1 TRBV15 CATGAGRYEQFF TGTGCCACCGGGGCAGGGCGCTATGAGCAGTTCTTC
- - TRBJ1-2 TRBV30 CAWSVLNGGYTF TGTGCCTGGAGTGTACTGAATGGTGGCTACACCTTC
- - TRBJ2-1 TRBV13 CASSLTHLTRGNEQFF TGTGCCAGCAGCCTTACCCACCTCACTAGAGGCAATGAGCAGTTCTTC
- TRBD2 TRBJ2-1 TRBV6-6 CASSPLAGGPGNEQFF TGTGCCAGCAGTCCTTTAGCGGGAGGGCCGGGTAATGAGCAGTTCTTC
- TRBD2 TRBJ2-3 TRBV7-8 CASSLEGRLAGPLNTDTQYF TGTGCCAGCAGCTTAGAAGGGAGACTAGCGGGGCCCCTAAACACAGATACGCAGTATTTT
once - TRBJ2-6 TRBV5-1 CASSLGTGTWGSSGANVLTF TGCGCCAGCAGCTTGGGGACGGGGACTTGGGGGTCCTCTGGGGCCAACGTCCTGACTTTC
- - TRBJ2-5 TRBV6-6 CASSRGEETQYF TGTGCCAGCAGTCGCGGGGAAGAGACCCAGTACTTC
- - TRBJ1-6 TRBV5-1 CASSLTGNSPLHF TGCGCCAGCAGCTTGACGGGGAATTCACCCCTCCACTTT
- - TRBJ1-4 TRBV5-4 CASSLGGSNEKLFF TGTGCCAGCAGCTTGGGGGGCTCTAATGAAAAACTGTTTTTT
- TRBD2 TRBJ2-1 TRBV5-6 CASSPPSSGRAWLDNEQFF TGTGCCAGCAGCCCCCCTTCCAGCGGGAGGGCCTGGCTCGACAATGAGCAGTTCTTC
once - TRBJ1-3 TRBV7-9 CASSLSGQSGNTIYF TGTGCCAGCAGCTTATCCGGACAGAGTGGAAACACCATATATTTT
- TRBD2 TRBJ2-5 TRBV11-3 CASSLRGGETQYF TGTGCCAGCAGCTTACGGGGGGGCGAGACCCAGTACTTC
- - TRBJ2-4 TRBV27 CASSLGGGGNIQYF TGTGCCAGCAGTTTAGGGGGCGGGGGAAACATTCAGTACTTC
- - TRBJ2-2 TRBV7-9 CASSFSSNTGELFF TGTGCCAGCAGCTTTAGCAGCAACACCGGGGAGCTGTTTTTT
- - TRBJ2-7 TRBV7-9 CASSPIREEQYF TGTGCCAGCAGCCCAATCCGGGAAGAGCAGTACTTC
- TRBD2 TRBJ2-2 TRBV4-1 CASSQAGAGANTGELFF TGCGCCAGCAGCCAGGCGGGTGCGGGAGCGAACACCGGGGAGCTGTTTTTT
once - TRBJ2-6 TRBV29-1 CSVVIQGSSGANVLTF TGCAGCGTTGTTATTCAGGGAAGCTCTGGGGCCAACGTCCTGACTTTC
- TRBD2 TRBJ2-1 TRBV4-2 CASSQVLPVLAGGVNEQFF TGTGCCAGCAGCCAAGTTCTCCCCGTTCTAGCGGGAGGGGTCAATGAGCAGTTCTTC
- - TRBJ2-7 TRBV18 CASSPRGNLKEQYF TGTGCCAGCTCACCACGAGGGAATTTGAAAGAGCAGTACTTC
- TRBD2 TRBJ2-7 TRBV5-1 CASKANLAGGLYEQYF TGCGCCAGCAAAGCTAATCTAGCGGGGGGGCTCTACGAGCAGTACTTC
- TRBD2 TRBJ2-5 TRBV28 CASSSPVESGLAGLETQYF TGTGCCAGCAGTTCACCCGTCGAATCTGGGCTAGCGGGGTTAGAGACCCAGTACTTC